These 19 T cell receptor beta chains were all obtained from the same sample, sequenced in a study of CXCR3-negative and CXCR3-positive naive CD8 T cells. Points from the study as a whole: A higher hydrophobicity marked the TRB CDR3s of CXCR3-positive naive cells versus CXCR3-negative naive cells.

Their recognized antigens are unknown. UMI labels and 5' RACE were used to prepare the TRB cDNA libraries. Using the 5' RACE reads, TCRdb records one entry per CDR3 protein without DNA. This sample's table reports 130,000 or so distinct CDR3 sequences. The specimen was naive CXCR3+ CD8+ T cells from blood. The subset was: CD45RO-CCR7+CD27+CD95- naive CD8+ T cells expressing CXCR3 (TNR3+). Receptors were obtained from a human donor in good health. Some clones in this sample may be carry-over from other donors' samples.

This chain connects TRBV20-1 to TRBJ2-5; TCRdb selects TRBD2, and the lack of DNA leaves this call unchecked. In germline, CDR1 is DFQATT, CDR2 SNEGSKA (reference sequence). The CDR3 spans 14 residues. Here the CDR3 reads CSARDGGSWETQYF.

This chain joins TRBV5-5 and TRBJ2-2; absent DNA, TCRdb's TRBD2 call cannot be checked. There are 14 residues in the CDR3. Germline lookup yields CDR1 SGHKS and CDR2 YYEKEE (reference sequence). CDR3 loop: CASSLGPKGPELFF.

The chain is built from TRBV9 and TRBJ2-1; the TRBD2 assignment by TCRdb is unverifiable without DNA. Germline lookup yields CDR1 SGDLS and CDR2 YYNGEE. The CDR3 runs to 14 residues. The CDR3 loop reads CASSVESGGNEQFF.

The chain couples TRBV13 to TRBJ2-3; TCRdb calls TRBD1, which cannot be checked without DNA. Germline CDR1 PRHDT, CDR2 FYEKMQ (reference sequence). This CDR3 contains 16 residues. The CDR3 loop reads CASSPRGLRGTETQYF.

V usage is TRBV19 and J usage is TRBJ2-5. The germline V gene encodes CDR1 LNHDA and CDR2 SQIVND (reference sequence). The CDR3 length is 11 residues. The CDR3: CASSIDETQYF.

The chain employs TRBV7-9 and TRBJ2-7; TCRdb picks TRBD2, but there is no DNA to check that call. The CDR3 spans 15 residues. CDR1 and CDR2 (germline): SEHNR, FQNEAQ (reference sequence). The CDR3 sequence: CASSSFSSGGYEQYF.

The chain recombines TRBV29-1 with TRBJ1-1. CDR3 length: 14 residues. The V gene's germline CDR1 is SQVTM and CDR2 ANQGSEA. CDR3 protein: CSVAGTALNTEAFF.

The V and J genes are TRBV27 and TRBJ2-7; there is no DNA to check the TCRdb D call of TRBD2. Germline values: CDR1 MNHEY, CDR2 SMNVEV (reference sequence). There are 18 residues in the CDR3. The CDR3 sequence is CASIGGSTSGRTSYEQYF.

The V gene is TRBV12-3 or TRBV12-4, the J gene TRBJ2-5; TCRdb designates TRBD1, a call that cannot be tested without DNA. The CDR3 has 15 residues. The CDR3 loop is CASSLIGQGQETQYF.

The chain uses TRBV5-1 and TRBJ1-1; absent DNA, TCRdb's TRBD1 call cannot be checked. This CDR3 contains 19 residues. Germline assignment: CDR1 SGHRS and CDR2 YFSETQ. This CDR3 is CASSLVIGQKGIMNTEAFF.

The V and J genes are TRBV4-2 and TRBJ2-1; TCRdb's D call of TRBD1 is untestable without DNA. The CDR3 spans 18 residues. Germline V lookup: CDR1 LGHNA, CDR2 YNFKEQ. CDR3 sequence: CASSQDHLAGGPYNEQFF.

V usage is TRBV27 and J usage is TRBJ2-7; there is no DNA to check the TCRdb D call of TRBD1. Germline V lookup: CDR1 MNHEY, CDR2 SMNVEV (reference sequence). The CDR3 length is 14 residues. CDR3 in amino acids: CASSQTGASYEQYF.

The J gene is TRBJ2-1, the V gene TRBV6-1; TCRdb indicates TRBD2, and absent DNA this call remains unverified. Germline lookup yields CDR1 MNHNS and CDR2 SASEGT. This CDR3 comprises 18 residues. The CDR3 sequence: CASSELLAGDPSYNEQFF.

The V call is TRBV15, the J call TRBJ1-2; as DNA is missing, the TRBD1 call by TCRdb cannot be tested. Germline assignment: CDR1 LNHNV and CDR2 YYDKDF (reference sequence). The CDR3 consists of 17 residues. This chain's CDR3 is CATSREFFGQGASGYTF.

The J gene is TRBJ1-2, the V gene TRBV3-1; TCRdb designates TRBD1, a call that cannot be tested without DNA. This CDR3 is 15 amino acids long. The germline CDR1 and CDR2 sequences are LGHDT and YNNKEL (reference sequence). The CDR3: CASSPSNRVVSGYTF. The entire variable domain, with the rest obtained from reference TRBV3-1 and TRBJ1-2, is as follows: DTAVSQTPKYLVTQMGNDKSIKCEQNLGHDTMYWYKQDSKKFLKIMFSYNNKELIINETVPNRFSPKSPDKAHLNLHINSLELGDSAVYFCASSPSNRVVSGYTFGSGTRLTVV.

The gene calls are TRBV5-5 and TRBJ2-1; as DNA is missing, the TRBD1 call by TCRdb cannot be tested. This CDR3 comprises 14 residues. Germline V gene sequence: CDR1 SGHKS, CDR2 YYEKEE (reference sequence). The CDR3 loop is CASSEGGALNEQFF.

The CDR3 loop is CASTTTPGQEYGYTF. The chain has TRBV19 and TRBJ1-2; TCRdb's D gene call, TRBD1, goes unchecked for lack of DNA. The CDR3 covers 15 residues. Germline lookup yields CDR1 LNHDA and CDR2 SQIVND (reference sequence).

V gene TRBV6-6 combines with J gene TRBJ2-3; checking the TCRdb D call of TRBD2 is not possible without DNA. This CDR3 is built from 14 residues. From germline, CDR1 is MNHNY and CDR2 SVGAGI (reference sequence). This CDR3 reads CASSLDYHTDTQYF.

The chain combines TRBV5-6 with TRBJ2-1. The CDR3 is made up of 14 amino acids. Germline values: CDR1 SGHDT, CDR2 YYEEEE. CDR3: CASSLDEIRNEQFF.